The 12 T cell receptor beta chains below all came from one sample that was sequenced in a study of shared clonotypes between healthy human individuals. Method: immunoSEQ multiplex PCR; TCRdb's copy keeps in-frame clones and lacks some. The top ten hold approximately 0.4% of the sample, which has around 1.4 million clones, approximately 98.5% seen once. Sequencing used naive CD4+ T cells sorted from blood. This sample's subset: CD45RA+ positively selected. These receptors were taken from a man younger than 45 in good health.

This chain uses TRBV7-3 with TRBJ2-1, with 9 bases lining up with TRBD1. This CDR3 is built from 14 residues. The J segment lost 7 bases and the V segment lost 1 base, leaving 2 bases of the junction unmatched. Germline V gene data show CDR1 as SGHTA and CDR2 as FQGTGA. The CDR3 nucleotides are TGTGCCAGCAGCTTAATTGGGACAGGGAATGAGCAGTTCTTC. This encodes CASSLIGTGNEQFF.

This clone has more than one count but fewer than ten. This specimen includes other DNA sequences encoding the same CDR3. V and J are TRBV5-1 and TRBJ1-4, with TRBD1 identical over 10 bases. CDR1 and CDR2 (germline): SGHRS, YFSETQ. V shed 0 bases, J shed 6 bases, and the junction held 2 bases outside the gene matches. The CDR3 loop spans 15 amino acids. DNA for the CDR3: TGCGCCAGCAGCTTGGCCGGGACAGGGGATGAAAAACTGTTTTTT. It is translated as CASSLAGTGDEKLFF. The full variable domain, in which reference TRBV5-1 and TRBJ1-4 provide the parts outside the CDR3, is KAGVTQTPRYLIKTRGQQVTLSCSPISGHRSVSWYQQTPGQGLQFLFEYFSETQRNKGNFPGRFSGRQFSNSRSEMNVSTLELGDSALYLCASSLAGTGDEKLFFGSGTQLSVL.

The V and J genes are TRBV10-3 and TRBJ2-7; D is possibly TRBD1 (5 bases). Trimming took 3 bases from V and 4 from J, leaving 10 bases between them. Germline assignment: CDR1 ENHRY and CDR2 SYGVKD. The CDR3 spans 13 residues. The CDR3 nucleotides are TGTGCCATCAGTGATCCAGGGCGGTACGAGCAGTACTTC. Encoded protein: CAISDPGRYEQYF.

The V call is TRBV6-5, the J call TRBJ2-1; 10 positions agree with TRBD2. CDR1 is MNHEY and CDR2 is SVGAGI in the germline V gene. This CDR3 has 13 amino acids. Trimming took 5 bases from V and 8 from J; bases not matched to a gene: 3. The CDR3: CASSALAGDEQFF. The CDR3 DNA reads as TGTGCCAGCAGTGCCCTAGCGGGAGATGAGCAGTTCTTC.

This clone was observed a single time. The V gene is TRBV5-5, the J gene TRBJ2-7; no firm D call. Germline lookup yields CDR1 SGHKS and CDR2 YYEKEE (reference sequence). This CDR3 spans 15 amino acids. V shed 0 bases and J shed 5 bases, with 15 bases lying between them. Written as DNA, the CDR3 is TGTGCCAGCAGCTTGGTAGGTCAACCGACCAACGAGCAGTACTTC. Protein sequence: CASSLVGQPTNEQYF.

This clone occurred once. CDR3 amino acids: CASSLSTGDQPQHF. CDR3 sequence (DNA): TGTGCCAGCAGCTTAAGCACAGGGGATCAGCCCCAGCATTTT. The chain links TRBV7-2 to TRBJ1-5, with 7 bases lining up with TRBD1. The germline gives CDR1 SGHTA, CDR2 FQGNSA. This CDR3 spans 14 amino acids. V was clipped by 2 bases and J by 5 bases; unmatched bases: 3.

In the case of this clone: Other DNA sequences of this sample code for an identical CDR3. The chain recombines TRBV2 with TRBJ2-7; D is undetermined. Germline lookup yields CDR1 SNHLY and CDR2 FYNNEI. V was cut by 3 bases and J by 7 bases, with 4 bases left in between. This CDR3 spans 10 amino acids. This chain's CDR3 is CASSEGEQYF. In nucleotides, the CDR3 is TGTGCCAGCAGTGAGGGAGAGCAGTACTTC.

This clone was counted a single time. The chain recombines TRBV9 with TRBJ2-3; possible D gene TRBD1, 6 bases. This CDR3 is 16 amino acids long. With 0 bases removed from V and 2 bases from J, the gap between germline ends came to 13 bases. CDR1 and CDR2 from the germline V gene are SGDLS and YYNGEE. Written as DNA, the CDR3 is TGTGCCAGCAGCGTAGTGGGGGCGGTATCCACAGATACGCAGTATTTT. This translates into CASSVVGAVSTDTQYF.

V is TRBV2 and J is TRBJ1-1; no clear D. Per the germline V gene, CDR1 is SNHLY and CDR2 is FYNNEI. The V and J ends lost 7 bases and 4 bases respectively, with 10 bases between them. This CDR3 comprises 12 residues. The CDR3 DNA sequence: TGTGCCAGCACTTCGGCGAGCACTGAAGCTTTCTTT. Residues: CASTSASTEAFF. Full variable domain (rest looked up from reference TRBV2 and TRBJ1-1): EPEVTQTPSHQVTQMGQEVILRCVPISNHLYFYWYRQILGQKVEFLVSFYNNEISEKSEIFDDQFSVERPDGSNFTLKIRSTKLEDSAMYFCASTSASTEAFFGQGTRLTVV.

CDR3 loop: CASSPGSPNAGELFF. The CDR3 nucleotides read TGTGCCAGCTCACCGGGCAGTCCAAACGCCGGGGAGCTGTTTTTT. V gene TRBV18 combines with J gene TRBJ2-2; the D is unclear. V was trimmed by 3 bases and J by 6 bases, leaving 14 bases between them. Per germline, CDR1 KGHSH and CDR2 LQKENI. This CDR3 has 15 residues.

This chain connects TRBV7-6 to TRBJ2-7, with 9 bases identical to TRBD1. In germline, CDR1 is SGHVS, CDR2 FNYEAQ. This CDR3 has 15 residues. The V and J ends lost 4 bases and 3 bases, in that order; junction bases with no gene match: 7. The CDR3 here is CASSSGQGNNYEQYF. The CDR3 DNA sequence: TGTGCCAGCAGCTCGGGACAGGGAAATAACTACGAGCAGTACTTC.

Points on this clone: In the same sample, other DNA sequences code for this CDR3. V and J are TRBV5-1 and TRBJ1-1; D not resolved. V was pared by 0 bases and J by 1 base, with 7 bases between. The CDR3 length is 14 residues. In germline, CDR1 is SGHRS, CDR2 YFSETQ. The CDR3 nucleotides are TGCGCCAGCAGCTTGGTCCCAGAGAACACTGAAGCTTTCTTT. Its protein product is CASSLVPENTEAFF. Full variable domain (outside the CDR3, taken from reference TRBV5-1 and TRBJ1-1): KAGVTQTPRYLIKTRGQQVTLSCSPISGHRSVSWYQQTPGQGLQFLFEYFSETQRNKGNFPGRFSGRQFSNSRSEMNVSTLELGDSALYLCASSLVPENTEAFFGQGTRLTVV.